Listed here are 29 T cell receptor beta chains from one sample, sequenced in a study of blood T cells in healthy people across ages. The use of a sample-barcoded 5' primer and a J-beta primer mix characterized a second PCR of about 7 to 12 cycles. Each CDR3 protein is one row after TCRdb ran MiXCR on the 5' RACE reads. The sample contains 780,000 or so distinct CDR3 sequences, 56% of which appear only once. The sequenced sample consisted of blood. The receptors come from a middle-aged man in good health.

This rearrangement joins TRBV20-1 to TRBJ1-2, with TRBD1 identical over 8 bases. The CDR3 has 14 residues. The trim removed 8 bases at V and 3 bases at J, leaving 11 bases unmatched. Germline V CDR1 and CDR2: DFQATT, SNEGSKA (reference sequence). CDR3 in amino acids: CSTQGGTGDYGYTF. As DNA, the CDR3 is TGCAGTACCCAAGGGGGGACAGGCGACTATGGCTACACCTTC.

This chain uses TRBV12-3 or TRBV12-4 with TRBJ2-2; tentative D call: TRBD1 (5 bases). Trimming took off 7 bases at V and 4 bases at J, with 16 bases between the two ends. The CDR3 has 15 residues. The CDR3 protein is CASTLNRGSTGELFF. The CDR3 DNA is TGTGCCAGCACCCTGAATAGGGGTAGCACCGGGGAGCTGTTTTTT.

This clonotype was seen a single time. CDR3 sequence reads: CASSPLAAGELFF. In DNA form, the CDR3 reads TGTGCCAGCAGCCCACTAGCGGCCGGGGAGCTGTTTTTT. The rearrangement joins TRBV12-3 or TRBV12-4 to TRBJ2-2; 8 bases line up with TRBD2. V was pared by 6 bases and J by 6 bases, with 3 bases of the junction left unmatched. This CDR3 comprises 13 residues.

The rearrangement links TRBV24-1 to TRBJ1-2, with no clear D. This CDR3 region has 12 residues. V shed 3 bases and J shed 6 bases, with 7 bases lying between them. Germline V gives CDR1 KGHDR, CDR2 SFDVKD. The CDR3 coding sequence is TGTGCCACCAGTGATCCCGGTAATGGCTACACCTTC. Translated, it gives CATSDPGNGYTF.

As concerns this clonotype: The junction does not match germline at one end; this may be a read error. This CDR3 reads CGVRQGNNEQFF. The CDR3 DNA follows: TGCGGCGTCCGACAGGGAAACAATGAGCAGTTCTTC. V usage is TRBV29-1 and J usage is TRBJ2-1; 7 nucleotides agree with TRBD1. Germline values: CDR1 SQVTM, CDR2 ANQGSEA. CDR3 length: 12 residues.

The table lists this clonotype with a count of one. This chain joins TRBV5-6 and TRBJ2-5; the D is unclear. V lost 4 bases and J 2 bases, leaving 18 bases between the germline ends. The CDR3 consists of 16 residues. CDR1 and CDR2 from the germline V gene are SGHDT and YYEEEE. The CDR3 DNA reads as TGTGCCAGCAGCCCAGTCGGACGGCTTTCTCAAGAGACCCAGTACTTC. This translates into CASSPVGRLSQETQYF.

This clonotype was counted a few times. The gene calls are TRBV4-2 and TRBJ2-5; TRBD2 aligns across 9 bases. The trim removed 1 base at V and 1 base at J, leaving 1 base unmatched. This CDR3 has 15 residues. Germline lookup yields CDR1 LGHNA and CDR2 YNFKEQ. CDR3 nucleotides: TGTGCCAGCAGCCAAGTGCGGGGGGGCCAAGAGACCCAGTACTTC. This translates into CASSQVRGGQETQYF.

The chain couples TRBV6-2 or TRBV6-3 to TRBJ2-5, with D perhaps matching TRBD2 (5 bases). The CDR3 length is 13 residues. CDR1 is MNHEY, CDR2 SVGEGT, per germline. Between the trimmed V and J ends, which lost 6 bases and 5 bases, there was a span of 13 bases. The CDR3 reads CASRRVTRETQYF. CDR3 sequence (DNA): TGTGCCAGCAGGCGGGTGACACGGGAGACCCAGTACTTC.

The CDR3 nucleotides are TGTGCCAGCATGATGGGACTAGCGGAAATCCAAGAGACCCAGTACTTC. Translation gives CASMMGLAEIQETQYF. The V call is TRBV28, the J call TRBJ2-5; 11 bases agree with TRBD2. The CDR3 extends over 16 amino acids. After removal of 7 bases from V and 1 base from J, the junction contained 8 bases not matched to a gene. CDR1 and CDR2 (germline): MDHEN, SYDVKM.

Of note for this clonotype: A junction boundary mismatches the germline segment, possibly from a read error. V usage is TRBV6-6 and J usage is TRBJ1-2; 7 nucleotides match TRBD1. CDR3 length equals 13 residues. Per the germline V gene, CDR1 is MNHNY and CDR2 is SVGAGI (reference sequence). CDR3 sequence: CARSYGQGDGYTF. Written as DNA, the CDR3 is TGTGCCCGCAGTTATGGCCAGGGGGATGGCTACACCTTC.

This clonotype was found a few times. CDR3 nucleotides: TGTGCCAGCAGCCAACTACAAACCGAGGAGACCCAGTACTTC. This encodes CASSQLQTEETQYF. The chain carries TRBV14 and TRBJ2-5; D unresolved. CDR1 is SGHDN and CDR2 is FVKESK in the germline V gene. The V and J ends lost 2 bases and 5 bases respectively, with 12 bases between them. The CDR3 is made up of 14 amino acids.

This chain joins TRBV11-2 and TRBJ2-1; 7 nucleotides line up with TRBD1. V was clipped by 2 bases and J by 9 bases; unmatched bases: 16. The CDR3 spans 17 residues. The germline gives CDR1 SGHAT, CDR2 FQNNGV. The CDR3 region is CASSLFRPGGRWGEQFF. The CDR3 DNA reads TGTGCCAGCAGCTTATTCCGCCCAGGGGGTCGTTGGGGTGAGCAGTTCTTC.

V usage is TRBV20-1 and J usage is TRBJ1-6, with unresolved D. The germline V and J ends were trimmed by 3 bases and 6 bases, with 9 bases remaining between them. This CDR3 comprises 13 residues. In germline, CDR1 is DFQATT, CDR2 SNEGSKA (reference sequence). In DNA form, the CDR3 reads TGCAGTGCTAGTAGGGAGATTAATTCACCCCTCCACTTT. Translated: CSASREINSPLHF.

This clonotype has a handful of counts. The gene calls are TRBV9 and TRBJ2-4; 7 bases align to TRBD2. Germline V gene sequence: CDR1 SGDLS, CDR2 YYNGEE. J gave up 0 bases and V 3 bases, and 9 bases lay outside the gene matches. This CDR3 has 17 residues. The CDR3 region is CASSGGGAGLAKNIQYF. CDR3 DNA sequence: TGTGCCAGCAGCGGGGGGGGAGCGGGTCTAGCCAAAAACATTCAGTACTTC.

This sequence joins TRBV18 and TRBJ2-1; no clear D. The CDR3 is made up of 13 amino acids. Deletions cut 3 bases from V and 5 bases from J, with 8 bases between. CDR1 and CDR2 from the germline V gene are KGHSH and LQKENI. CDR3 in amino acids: CASSPRRDNEQFF. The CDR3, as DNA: TGTGCCAGCTCACCTCGACGGGACAATGAGCAGTTCTTC.

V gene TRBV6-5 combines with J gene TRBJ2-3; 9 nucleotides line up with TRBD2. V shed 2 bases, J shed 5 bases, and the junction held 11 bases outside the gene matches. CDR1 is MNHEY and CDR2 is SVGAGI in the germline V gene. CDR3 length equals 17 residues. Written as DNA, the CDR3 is TGTGCCAGCAGTTACCCAGGGAATAGCGGGAGTATAGATACGCAGTATTTT. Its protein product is CASSYPGNSGSIDTQYF.

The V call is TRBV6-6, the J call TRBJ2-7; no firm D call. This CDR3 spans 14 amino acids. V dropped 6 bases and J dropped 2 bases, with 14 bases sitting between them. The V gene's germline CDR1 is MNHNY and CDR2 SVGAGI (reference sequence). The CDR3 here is CASSRLTDTYEQYF. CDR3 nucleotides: TGTGCCAGCAGCAGATTAACAGACACCTACGAGCAGTACTTC.

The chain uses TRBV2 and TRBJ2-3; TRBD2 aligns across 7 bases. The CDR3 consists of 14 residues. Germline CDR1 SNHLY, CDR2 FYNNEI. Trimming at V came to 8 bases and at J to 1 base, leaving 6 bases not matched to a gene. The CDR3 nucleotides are TGTGCCAGCTGCGGGGGACTCCGCACAGATACGCAGTATTTT. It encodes CASCGGLRTDTQYF.

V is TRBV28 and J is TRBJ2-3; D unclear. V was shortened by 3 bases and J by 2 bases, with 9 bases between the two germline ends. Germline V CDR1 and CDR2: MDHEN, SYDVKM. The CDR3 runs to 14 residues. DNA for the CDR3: TGTGCCAGCAGTTTTGGGCTAGACACAGATACGCAGTATTTT. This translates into CASSFGLDTDTQYF.

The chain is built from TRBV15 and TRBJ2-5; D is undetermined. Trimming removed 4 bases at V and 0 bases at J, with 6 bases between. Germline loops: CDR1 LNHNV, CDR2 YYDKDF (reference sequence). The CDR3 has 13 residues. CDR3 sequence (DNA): TGTGCCACCAGCATCCAGTACCAAGAGACCCAGTACTTC. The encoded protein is CATSIQYQETQYF.

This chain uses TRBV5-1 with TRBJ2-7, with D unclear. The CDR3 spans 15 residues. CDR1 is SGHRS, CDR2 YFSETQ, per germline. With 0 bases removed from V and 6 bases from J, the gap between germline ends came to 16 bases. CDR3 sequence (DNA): TGCGCCAGCAGCTTGGTGGCAGGAGAAGGCGGCGAGCAGTACTTC. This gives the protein CASSLVAGEGGEQYF.

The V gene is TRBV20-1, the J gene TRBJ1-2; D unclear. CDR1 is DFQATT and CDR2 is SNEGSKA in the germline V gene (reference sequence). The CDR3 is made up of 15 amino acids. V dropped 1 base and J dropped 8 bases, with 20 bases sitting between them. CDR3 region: CSARVLGERVKGYTF. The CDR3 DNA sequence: TGCAGTGCTAGAGTTCTCGGCGAACGAGTCAAGGGCTACACCTTC.

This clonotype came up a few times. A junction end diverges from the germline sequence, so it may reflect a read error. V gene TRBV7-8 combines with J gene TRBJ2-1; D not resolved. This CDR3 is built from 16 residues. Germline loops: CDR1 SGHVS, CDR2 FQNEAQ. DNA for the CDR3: TGTGCCAGCAGCTTATCGGGCAGAAGCTCCTACAATGAGCAGTTCTTT. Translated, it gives CASSLSGRSSYNEQFF.

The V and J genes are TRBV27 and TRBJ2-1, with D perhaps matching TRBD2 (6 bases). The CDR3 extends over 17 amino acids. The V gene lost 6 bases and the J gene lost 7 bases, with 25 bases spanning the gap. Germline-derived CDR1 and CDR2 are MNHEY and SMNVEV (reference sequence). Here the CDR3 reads CASSLRVGGSERNEQFF. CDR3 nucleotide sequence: TGTGCCAGCAGCCTACGGGTTGGGGGGAGTGAGAGAAATGAGCAGTTCTTC.

The CDR3 coding sequence is TGTGCCAGCAGTTTGATTGCGGGGGAAACTTTTAATCAGCCCCAGCATTTT. Translating it yields CASSLIAGETFNQPQHF. The J gene is TRBJ1-5, the V gene TRBV28, with D perhaps TRBD1 (5 bases). This CDR3 is built from 17 residues. V gave up 3 bases and J gave up 4 bases, with 19 bases separating them. Germline V CDR1 and CDR2: MDHEN, SYDVKM.

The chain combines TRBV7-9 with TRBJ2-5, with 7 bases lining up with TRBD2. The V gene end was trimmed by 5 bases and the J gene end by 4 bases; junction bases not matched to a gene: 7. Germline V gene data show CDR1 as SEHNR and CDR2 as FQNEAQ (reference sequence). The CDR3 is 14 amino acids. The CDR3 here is CASSAAPGGETQYF. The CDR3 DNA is TGTGCCAGCAGCGCCGCCCCGGGGGGAGAGACCCAGTACTTC. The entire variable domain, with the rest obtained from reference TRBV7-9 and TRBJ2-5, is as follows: DTGVSQNPRHKITKRGQNVTFRCDPISEHNRLYWYRQTLGQGPEFLTYFQNEAQLEKSRLLSDRFSAERPKGSFSTLEIQRTEQGDSAMYLCASSAAPGGETQYFGPGTRLLVL.

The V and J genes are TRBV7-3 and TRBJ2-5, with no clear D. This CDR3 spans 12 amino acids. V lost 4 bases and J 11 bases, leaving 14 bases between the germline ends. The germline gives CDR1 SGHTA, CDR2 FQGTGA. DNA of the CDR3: TGTGCCAGCAGCTCAATACACAATGAGCAGTACTTC. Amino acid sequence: CASSSIHNEQYF.

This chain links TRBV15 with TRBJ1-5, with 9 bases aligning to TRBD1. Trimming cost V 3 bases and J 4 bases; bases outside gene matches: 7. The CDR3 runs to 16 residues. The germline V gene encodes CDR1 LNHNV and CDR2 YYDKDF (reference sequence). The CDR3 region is CATSSGDRVGNQPQHF. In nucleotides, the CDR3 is TGTGCCACCAGCAGTGGGGACAGGGTAGGGAATCAGCCCCAGCATTTT.

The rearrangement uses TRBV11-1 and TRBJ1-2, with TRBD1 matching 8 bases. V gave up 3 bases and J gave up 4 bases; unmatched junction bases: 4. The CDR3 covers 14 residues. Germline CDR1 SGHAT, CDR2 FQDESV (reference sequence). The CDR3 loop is CASSFRQGLYGYTF. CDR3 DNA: TGTGCCAGCAGCTTCAGACAGGGGCTCTATGGCTACACCTTC.